This TCR beta chain came from a study of blood T cell repertoires in COVID-19. Generated by immunoSEQ multiplex PCR, the TCRdb table keeps only in-frame clones and is missing some. The sample records about 56,000 clones, approximately 81% being singletons. In germline, CDR1 is SGHRS, CDR2 YFSETQ. The CDR3 length is 13 residues. V lost 4 bases and J 4 bases, leaving 9 bases between the germline ends. This TCR derives from a woman older than 75 with acute or convalescent COVID-19. The V gene is TRBV5-1, the J gene TRBJ1-3, with D unresolved. What was sequenced was peripheral blood. CDR3 protein: CASSEGSGNTIYF. The CDR3 DNA sequence: TGCGCCAGCAGCGAGGGTTCCGGAAACACCATATATTTT.